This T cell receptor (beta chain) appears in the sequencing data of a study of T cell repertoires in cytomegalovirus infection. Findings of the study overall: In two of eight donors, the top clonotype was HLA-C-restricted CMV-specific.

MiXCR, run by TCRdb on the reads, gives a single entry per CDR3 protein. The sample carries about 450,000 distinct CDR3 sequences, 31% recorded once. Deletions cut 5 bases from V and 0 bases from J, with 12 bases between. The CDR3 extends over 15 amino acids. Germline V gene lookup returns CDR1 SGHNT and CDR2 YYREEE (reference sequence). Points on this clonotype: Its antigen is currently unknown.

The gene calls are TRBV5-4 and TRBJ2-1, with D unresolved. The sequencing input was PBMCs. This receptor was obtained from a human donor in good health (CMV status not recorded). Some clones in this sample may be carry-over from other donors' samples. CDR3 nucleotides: TGTGCCAGCAGGCTTGACTGGAGCTCCTACAATGAGCAGTTCTTC. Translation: CASRLDWSSYNEQFF.